This T cell receptor beta chain was sequenced for a study of blood T cells in healthy people across ages. Whole-study findings and limits: Fewer expanded clones and more diversity marked long-lived versus aged donors.

Alongside a J-beta primer mix, a sample-barcoded 5' primer served in a second PCR lasting roughly 6 to 11 cycles. TCRdb ran MiXCR on the 5' RACE reads and lists one entry per CDR3 protein. The data show about 580,000 distinct CDR3 sequences, about 45% seen once. As for this clonotype: Antigen unknown.

No fewer than 7 million PBMCs went into each sample. Germline V lookup: CDR1 SNHLY, CDR2 FYNNEI. V lost 4 bases to trimming and J lost 5 bases; unmatched junction nucleotides: 6. The CDR3 length is 15 residues. Input material: blood. The sequence was obtained from a man at least 80 years old in good health. The chain carries TRBV2 and TRBJ2-1; 9 positions agree with TRBD1. CDR3 loop: CASSGGTGWDNEQFF. CDR3 nucleotides: TGTGCCAGCAGTGGGGGGACAGGGTGGGACAATGAGCAGTTCTTC.